These 27 T cell receptor beta chains came from one sample sequenced in a study of T-cell memory formation after mild COVID-19. TCRdb itself ran the 5' RACE reads through MiXCR, one entry per CDR3 protein. The sample has 350,000 to 500,000 distinct CDR3 sequences; 15% to 20% are singletons. Sequencing used PBMCs or a T cell subset sorted from them (not recorded which). Receptors originate from a man in his late teens or twenties who had mild COVID-19 (a few samples of this study predate the infection). Cell type and time point are not known.

The genes are TRBV7-2 and TRBJ2-2; 8 bases agree with TRBD2. The V and J ends lost 5 bases and 6 bases, in that order; junction bases with no gene match: 11. CDR1 and CDR2 (germline): SGHTA, FQGNSA. The CDR3 extends over 16 amino acids. This CDR3 is CASSPPGAGDPGELFF. The CDR3 nucleotides are TGTGCCAGCAGCCCTCCGGGAGCGGGGGACCCCGGGGAGCTGTTTTTT.

The rearrangement uses TRBV20-1 and TRBJ2-2; 13 nucleotides match TRBD2. The CDR3 sequence is 17 residues long. Germline values: CDR1 DFQATT, CDR2 SNEGSKA (reference sequence). After removal of 1 base from V and 4 bases from J, the junction contained 6 bases not matched to a gene. The CDR3, as DNA: TGCAGTGCTAGAGCGACTAGCGGGGGGCGGGGCACCGGGGAGCTGTTTTTT. It codes for CSARATSGGRGTGELFF.

As DNA, the CDR3 is TGCGCCAGCAGCTACAGGGATAGCGACACTGAAGCTTTCTTT. Its protein is CASSYRDSDTEAFF. This chain joins TRBV5-1 and TRBJ1-1; maybe TRBD1 (6 bases). The CDR3 runs 14 residues. Germline V gives CDR1 SGHRS, CDR2 YFSETQ. V lost 3 bases and J 3 bases, leaving 12 bases between the germline ends.

This clonotype appeared a few times. The chain joins TRBV7-2 to TRBJ1-1; D gene uncertain. Per germline, CDR1 SGHTA and CDR2 FQGNSA. V lost 5 bases and J 2 bases, leaving 18 bases between the germline ends. This CDR3 contains 16 residues. The CDR3 DNA is TGTGCCAGCAGCGGACCGGGAGGGAATCTTAACACTGAAGCTTTCTTT. This codes for CASSGPGGNLNTEAFF. Full variable domain (outside the CDR3, taken from reference TRBV7-2 and TRBJ1-1): GAGVSQSPSNKVTEKGKDVELRCDPISGHTALYWYRQSLGQGLEFLIYFQGNSAPDKSGLPSDRFSAERTGGSVSTLTIQRTQQEDSAVYLCASSGPGGNLNTEAFFGQGTRLTVV.

This clonotype was observed at least ten times. V gene TRBV5-5 combines with J gene TRBJ1-1; maybe TRBD1 (6 bases). The CDR3 runs to 14 residues. Germline CDR1 reads SGHKS; CDR2 reads YYEKEE (reference sequence). Trimming pared 1 base from V and 4 bases from J, leaving 11 bases between. CDR3 loop: CASSLQGWSTEAFF. For the CDR3, the DNA is TGTGCCAGCAGCTTGCAGGGGTGGTCCACTGAAGCTTTCTTT.

In its sample, this clonotype was seen a few times. This chain connects TRBV5-1 to TRBJ1-1, with D hard to call. The CDR3 is 15 amino acids. The V end was cut by 0 bases, the J end by 1 base, with 10 bases between. CDR1 is SGHRS and CDR2 is YFSETQ in the germline V gene. CDR3 nucleotide sequence: TGCGCCAGCAGCTTGGGAAGTTTAGGGAACACTGAAGCTTTCTTT. Amino acids: CASSLGSLGNTEAFF.

In regard to this clonotype: One end of the junction does not line up with germline, which may come from a read error. V gene TRBV3-1 combines with J gene TRBJ2-7; D is possibly TRBD1 (5 bases). This CDR3 has 12 residues. Germline V CDR1 and CDR2: LGHDT, YNNKEL (reference sequence). CDR3 coding DNA: TGTGCCAGCAGCCAGCTTACCGGACATCCCCTCTTC. Amino acids: CASSQLTGHPLF.

The chain joins TRBV10-1 to TRBJ2-5, with 8 bases fitting TRBD2. Per the germline V gene, CDR1 is WNHNN and CDR2 is SYGVQD (reference sequence). With 5 bases clipped from V and 4 bases from J, the junction kept 12 bases outside the gene matches. This CDR3 has 16 residues. In DNA, the CDR3 is TGCGCCAGCAGTCCCTTCGGCGGGGGGACCGGAGAGACCCAGTACTTC. This gives the protein CASSPFGGGTGETQYF.

The J gene is TRBJ2-1, the V gene TRBV5-1; D is unclear. The V gene's germline CDR1 is SGHRS and CDR2 YFSETQ. V was cut by 4 bases and J by 0 bases, with 11 bases left in between. The CDR3 is 15 amino acids. The CDR3 bases are TGCGCCAGCAGCGCCGCGGTCCTCTCCTACAATGAGCAGTTCTTC. This sequence encodes CASSAAVLSYNEQFF.

Many counts were recorded for this clonotype. The CDR3 is CASRVSSTDTQYF. In DNA form, the CDR3 reads TGTGCCAGCCGCGTTTCTAGCACAGATACGCAGTATTTT. The V call is TRBV7-9, the J call TRBJ2-3, with D uncertain. Germline CDR1 reads SEHNR; CDR2 reads FQNEAQ (reference sequence). The ends were cut back, 8 bases at V and 0 bases at J, with 9 bases in the middle. The CDR3 runs to 13 residues.

The V call is TRBV12-5, the J call TRBJ1-4, with no clear D. The CDR3 sequence is 16 residues long. The germline V and J ends were trimmed by 1 base and 7 bases, with 16 bases remaining between them. Per the germline V gene, CDR1 is LGHNT and CDR2 is FRNRAP. CDR3 protein: CASGLGARAGGEKLFF. The DNA for the CDR3 is TGTGCTAGTGGTTTGGGTGCCCGTGCGGGCGGTGAAAAACTGTTTTTT.

V and J are TRBV6-6 and TRBJ2-1; D is undetermined. V was trimmed by 6 bases and J by 2 bases, leaving 14 bases between them. CDR1 and CDR2 from the germline V gene are MNHNY and SVGAGI (reference sequence). The CDR3 extends over 15 amino acids. This CDR3 is CASRRSFLPYNEQFF. In DNA form, the CDR3 reads TGTGCCAGCAGAAGGTCGTTTCTCCCCTACAATGAGCAGTTCTTC.

This clonotype was counted many times. J is TRBJ2-6 and V is TRBV3-1; TRBD1 might be the D (6 bases). The length of the CDR3 is 16 residues. V was trimmed by 1 base and J by 1 base, leaving 8 bases between them. Germline V gene sequence: CDR1 LGHDT, CDR2 YNNKEL (reference sequence). Here the CDR3 reads CASSQGTASGANVLTF. CDR3 in DNA: TGTGCCAGCAGCCAAGGGACAGCTTCTGGGGCCAACGTCCTGACTTTC. Looking up the rest from reference TRBV3-1 and TRBJ2-6 gives the full variable domain: DTAVSQTPKYLVTQMGNDKSIKCEQNLGHDTMYWYKQDSKKFLKIMFSYNNKELIINETVPNRFSPKSPDKAHLNLHINSLELGDSAVYFCASSQGTASGANVLTFGAGSRLTVL.

This clonotype has just a few counts. The chain is built from TRBV19 and TRBJ2-7, with 9 bases fitting TRBD1. CDR3 length: 15 residues. CDR1 LNHDA and CDR2 SQIVND come from the germline V gene (reference sequence). The trim removed 5 bases at V and 4 bases at J, leaving 9 bases unmatched. This CDR3 reads CASSSLGQGGYEQYF. CDR3 nucleotide sequence: TGTGCCAGTAGTTCATTGGGACAGGGAGGATACGAGCAGTACTTC.

The chain carries TRBV6-5 and TRBJ1-6; the D gene is possibly TRBD1 (5 bases). Germline CDR1 is MNHEY and CDR2 is SVGAGI. Trimming removed 2 bases at V and 9 bases at J, with 14 bases between. This CDR3 has 15 residues. The DNA for the CDR3 is TGTGCCAGCAGTTACGCTAATCGTAGGGGTTCACCCCTCCACTTT. This sequence encodes CASSYANRRGSPLHF.

This clonotype occurred a few times. The chain couples TRBV6-5 to TRBJ2-1, with 7 bases lining up with TRBD1. The V and J ends lost 6 bases and 7 bases, in that order; junction bases with no gene match: 9. Per the germline V gene, CDR1 is MNHEY and CDR2 is SVGAGI. This CDR3 has 14 amino acids. CDR3 DNA sequence: TGTGCCAGCAGGAACAGGGGTCGATTAAATGAGCAGTTCTTC. Translation: CASRNRGRLNEQFF.

This clonotype has only a few counts. This chain links TRBV30 with TRBJ1-2, with TRBD1 as a possible D gene (6 bases). The V end was cut by 8 bases, the J end by 4 bases, with 20 bases between. There are 14 residues in the CDR3. Germline values: CDR1 GTSNPN, CDR2 SVGIG (reference sequence). CDR3 protein: CAGETGRRRYGYTF. CDR3 bases: TGTGCCGGGGAAACAGGGCGAAGGCGCTATGGCTACACCTTC.

J is TRBJ2-7 and V is TRBV12-3 or TRBV12-4; D unclear. V was shortened by 1 base and J by 3 bases, with 10 bases between the two germline ends. This CDR3 is 14 amino acids long. CDR3 nucleotides: TGTGCCAGCAGTTTAGTTCGTGGGTACTACGAGCAGTACTTC. Translated: CASSLVRGYYEQYF.

This clonotype has only a few counts. The chain combines TRBV6-1 with TRBJ1-1, with unresolved D. The CDR3 contains 14 residues. Germline V CDR1 and CDR2: MNHNS, SASEGT. V was pared by 4 bases and J by 0 bases, with 9 bases between. CDR3 in amino acids: CASSAVTVNTEAFF. The DNA for the CDR3 is TGTGCCAGCAGTGCTGTGACGGTGAACACTGAAGCTTTCTTT.

This clonotype has a handful of counts. The V call is TRBV4-1, the J call TRBJ1-2; the D gene is possibly TRBD1 (5 bases). The V gene lost 7 bases and the J gene lost 2 bases, with 17 bases spanning the gap. Germline CDR1 and CDR2: MGHRA and YSYEKL. The CDR3 is 15 amino acids. The CDR3 coding sequence is TGCGCCAGCACCCCGAGAACAGGACCCAACTATGGCTACACCTTC. Translating gives CASTPRTGPNYGYTF.

The rearrangement links TRBV9 to TRBJ2-3, with no clear D. CDR1 is SGDLS and CDR2 is YYNGEE in the germline V gene. V gave up 2 bases and J gave up 6 bases, with 7 bases separating them. The CDR3 totals 12 residues. The CDR3 is CASSVISDTQYF. CDR3 DNA: TGTGCCAGCAGCGTGATCTCCGATACGCAGTATTTT. The whole variable domain, filled in from reference TRBV9 and TRBJ2-3, reads DSGVTQTPKHLITATGQRVTLRCSPRSGDLSVYWYQQSLDQGLQFLIQYYNGEERAKGNILERFSAQQFPDLHSELNLSSLELGDSALYFCASSVISDTQYFGPGTRLTVL.

The chain carries TRBV18 and TRBJ2-2, with TRBD1 matching over 8 bases. V was pared by 0 bases and J by 3 bases, with 3 bases of the junction left unmatched. CDR3 length: 16 amino acids. CDR1 and CDR2 (germline): KGHSH, LQKENI. The CDR3 reads CASSPPQGADTGELFF. DNA for the CDR3: TGTGCCAGCTCACCACCGCAGGGGGCGGACACCGGGGAGCTGTTTTTT.

This clonotype has only a few counts. The chain employs TRBV2 and TRBJ2-7, with D uncertain. This CDR3 region has 12 residues. V was clipped by 8 bases and J by 2 bases, with 10 bases between them. CDR1 SNHLY and CDR2 FYNNEI come from the germline V gene. DNA for the CDR3: TGTGCCAGCGGCCGGGTCCCCTACGAGCAGTACTTC. Its protein product is CASGRVPYEQYF. Using reference TRBV2 and TRBJ2-7 for the parts outside the CDR3, the full variable domain is EPEVTQTPSHQVTQMGQEVILRCVPISNHLYFYWYRQILGQKVEFLVSFYNNEISEKSEIFDDQFSVERPDGSNFTLKIRSTKLEDSAMYFCASGRVPYEQYFGPGTRLTVT.

This clonotype appeared many times. The V and J genes are TRBV5-1 and TRBJ1-2; 7 bases line up with TRBD1. Losses at the gene ends were 1 base for V and 4 bases for J; bases not matched to a gene: 7. The CDR3 is 15 residues long. CDR1 SGHRS and CDR2 YFSETQ come from the germline V gene. In nucleotides, the CDR3 is TGCGCCAGCAGCTTGCCGGAGACAGGGCGCTATGGCTACACCTTC. This encodes CASSLPETGRYGYTF. Filled out from reference TRBV5-1 and TRBJ1-2, the complete variable domain reads KAGVTQTPRYLIKTRGQQVTLSCSPISGHRSVSWYQQTPGQGLQFLFEYFSETQRNKGNFPGRFSGRQFSNSRSEMNVSTLELGDSALYLCASSLPETGRYGYTFGSGTRLTVV.

This clonotype was detected a few times. This chain uses TRBV2 with TRBJ1-1; D unresolved. The CDR3 runs 14 residues. The germline CDR1 and CDR2 sequences are SNHLY and FYNNEI. V lost 7 bases and J 0 bases, leaving 12 bases between the germline ends. The CDR3 loop reads CASNRGNLNTEAFF. CDR3 DNA: TGTGCCAGCAATCGAGGGAACCTGAACACTGAAGCTTTCTTT.

This clonotype was detected a few times. The chain couples TRBV14 to TRBJ2-5, with 9 bases that match TRBD2. V was clipped by 4 bases and J by 5 bases; unmatched bases: 8. Looked up from germline, CDR1 is SGHDN and CDR2 is FVKESK. The CDR3 length is 15 residues. CDR3 sequence: CASSPRASGAETQYF. In DNA, the CDR3 is TGTGCCAGCAGCCCTCGGGCTAGCGGGGCCGAGACCCAGTACTTC.

This clonotype was found many times. The chain combines TRBV5-1 with TRBJ2-7; 8 bases are shared with TRBD2. Germline loops: CDR1 SGHRS, CDR2 YFSETQ. J gave up 0 bases and V 1 base, and 9 bases lay outside the gene matches. The CDR3 is 17 residues long. The CDR3 DNA reads TGCGCCAGCAGCTTGCACCAACTAGCGGACTACTCCTACGAGCAGTACTTC. Residues: CASSLHQLADYSYEQYF.